This T cell receptor beta chain is from a study of cytomegalovirus exposure and HLA in healthy donors. Details on this clone: The antigen remains undetermined.

The CDR3 spans 17 residues. Looked up from germline, CDR1 is MGHDK and CDR2 is SYGVNS. Trimming removed 1 base from V and 4 bases from J, with 20 bases in between. The study ran its PCR with 60 Vbeta and 13 Jbeta primers. Data came from immunoSEQ multiplex PCR; TCRdb stores just in-frame clones and leaves some out. This table has 100,000 to 150,000 clones, roughly 82% appearing once. Regarding the study as a whole: Cytomegalovirus association was listed for around 180 TCR beta chains. When presence/absence was analysed, sequencing depth was taken to be roughly uniform across donors.

The receptor's source is a male donor in good health and CMV-seropositive. Sequenced: PBMCs. The chain links TRBV25-1 to TRBJ2-7, with TRBD2 as a possible D gene (6 bases). CDR3 sequence reads: CASSESRGTGLSYEQYF. In DNA, the CDR3 is TGTGCCAGCAGTGAATCTAGAGGCACAGGACTATCTTACGAGCAGTACTTC.